This paragraph covers one T cell receptor beta chain sequence. The sample belongs to a study of blood T cell repertoires in COVID-19. Study-level background: Some COVID-19 samples were acute and others convalescent; all came from the United States, Italy and Spain. The analysed material was cDNA or gDNA that came from T cells, B-cell-depleted T cells, or PBMCs.

Per the original methods: How many nucleated cells were present was estimated from reference gene primer amplification. TCRdb keeps only in-frame clones here, not all; method: immunoSEQ multiplex PCR. The D gene and trimming were derived from the DNA, and the V and J assignments and clone size from that table. The sample includes tens of thousands of clones, approximately 88% of them seen just once. Germline V CDR1 and CDR2: SGHNT, YENEEA. Between the trimmed V and J ends, which lost 1 base and 4 bases, there was a span of 10 bases. The CDR3 is made up of 15 amino acids. The V call is TRBV11-3, the J call TRBJ2-2; tentative D call: TRBD1 (5 bases). The sample taken for sequencing was peripheral blood. The TCR originated in a human donor in a cohort sampled during active COVID-19. Written as DNA, the CDR3 is TGTGCCAGCAGCTTAGCAGGGTCGGGCACCGGGGAGCTGTTTTTT. Protein: CASSLAGSGTGELFF.